This T cell receptor beta chain originates from a study of blood T cell repertoires in COVID-19. Study-level information: COVID-19 samples collected from the United States, Italy and Spain covered acute and convalescent phases. T cells, B-cell-depleted T cells, or PBMCs supplied cDNA or gDNA.

Generated by immunoSEQ multiplex PCR, the TCRdb table keeps only in-frame clones and is missing some. The sample has about 40,000 clones, roughly nine tenths seen once. Turning to this clone: This sample also contains other DNA sequences that code for the same CDR3.

CDR3 length equals 16 residues. Germline-derived CDR1 and CDR2 are SEHNR and FQNEAQ (reference sequence). Trimming took off 1 base at V and 3 bases at J, with 15 bases between the two ends. The clonotype originates from a woman in her 30s in a cohort sampled during active COVID-19. The sequencing sample was made of peripheral blood. This sequence joins TRBV7-9 and TRBJ1-1; TRBD1 might be the D (6 bases). The CDR3 nucleotides are TGTGCCAGCAGCTTAGGCACAGGCCCAGGGGACACTGAAGCTTTCTTT. Translated: CASSLGTGPGDTEAFF.